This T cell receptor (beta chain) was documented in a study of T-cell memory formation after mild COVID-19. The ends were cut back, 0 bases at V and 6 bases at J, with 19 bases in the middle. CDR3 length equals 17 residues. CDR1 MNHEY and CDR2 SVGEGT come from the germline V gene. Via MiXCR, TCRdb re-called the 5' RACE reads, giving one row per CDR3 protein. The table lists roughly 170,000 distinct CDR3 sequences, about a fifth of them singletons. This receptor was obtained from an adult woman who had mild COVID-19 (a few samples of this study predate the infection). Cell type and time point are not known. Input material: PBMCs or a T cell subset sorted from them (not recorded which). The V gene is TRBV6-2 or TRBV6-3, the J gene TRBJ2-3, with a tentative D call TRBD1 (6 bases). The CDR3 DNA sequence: TGTGCCAGCAGTTACTCTTCCAGACAGGAGATAATCGATACGCAGTATTTT. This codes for CASSYSSRQEIIDTQYF.